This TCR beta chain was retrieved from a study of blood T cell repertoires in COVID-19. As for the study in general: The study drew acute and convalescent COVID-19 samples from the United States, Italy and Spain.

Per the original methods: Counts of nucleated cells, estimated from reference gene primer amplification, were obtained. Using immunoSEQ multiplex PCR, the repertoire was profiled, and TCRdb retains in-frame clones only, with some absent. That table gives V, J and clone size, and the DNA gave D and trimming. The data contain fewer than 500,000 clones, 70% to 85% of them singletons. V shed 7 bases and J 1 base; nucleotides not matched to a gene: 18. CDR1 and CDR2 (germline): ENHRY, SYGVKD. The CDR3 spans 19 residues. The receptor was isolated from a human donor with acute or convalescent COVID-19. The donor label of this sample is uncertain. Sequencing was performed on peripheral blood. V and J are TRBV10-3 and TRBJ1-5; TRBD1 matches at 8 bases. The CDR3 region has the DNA TGTGCCATCACCAGTGGGGCCCTGGACAGGGACGCAAGCAATCAGCCCCAGCATTTT. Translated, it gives CAITSGALDRDASNQPQHF.